A single T cell receptor beta chain is shown here with its context. Either two negative PCRs, clearance, or symptom resolution qualified Cohort 3 donors as recovered. Original analysis: By means of reference gene primer amplification, nucleated cell counts were estimated. Repertoires were generated with immunoSEQ multiplex PCR, while TCRdb's copy carries only in-frame clones and drops some. V and J calls plus clone size are reproduced from that table; the DNA served to infer D and trimming. The data show some 350,000 clones, 87% seen once. This entry belongs to a study of blood T cell repertoires in COVID-19. About the research overall: Acute and convalescent COVID-19 specimens originated in the United States, Italy and Spain.

V dropped 2 bases and J dropped 5; count of bases not matched to a gene: 5. In germline, CDR1 is MNHEY, CDR2 SVGAGI. The CDR3 contains 14 residues. This clonotype was sampled from a woman between 25 and 40 years old who had recovered from COVID-19. The sequencing sample was made of PBMCs or T cells enriched from blood (not recorded which). The chain combines TRBV6-5 with TRBJ1-1, with 7 bases that match TRBD1. The CDR3 spells CASSYQGVGTEAFF. CDR3 bases: TGTGCCAGCAGTTACCAGGGGGTTGGAACTGAAGCTTTCTTT.